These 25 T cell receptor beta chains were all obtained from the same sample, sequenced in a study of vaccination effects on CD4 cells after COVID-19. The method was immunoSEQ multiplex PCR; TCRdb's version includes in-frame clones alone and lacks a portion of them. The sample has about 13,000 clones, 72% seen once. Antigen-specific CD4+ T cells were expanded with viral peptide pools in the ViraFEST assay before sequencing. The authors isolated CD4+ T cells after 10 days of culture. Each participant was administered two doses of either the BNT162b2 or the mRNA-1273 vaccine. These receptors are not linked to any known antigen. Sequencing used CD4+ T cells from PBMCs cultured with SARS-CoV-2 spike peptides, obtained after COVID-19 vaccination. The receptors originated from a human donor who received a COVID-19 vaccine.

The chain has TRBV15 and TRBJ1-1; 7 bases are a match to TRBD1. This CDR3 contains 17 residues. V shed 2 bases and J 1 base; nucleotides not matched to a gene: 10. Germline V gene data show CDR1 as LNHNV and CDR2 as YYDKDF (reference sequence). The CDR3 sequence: CATSRLFLGQPNTEAFF. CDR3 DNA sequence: TGTGCCACCAGCAGACTTTTTTTGGGACAGCCGAACACTGAAGCTTTCTTT.

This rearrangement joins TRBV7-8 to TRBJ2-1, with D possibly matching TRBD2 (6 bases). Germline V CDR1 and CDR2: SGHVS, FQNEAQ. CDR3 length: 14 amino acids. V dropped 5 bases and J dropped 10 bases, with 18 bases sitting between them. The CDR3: CASSPRREFGEQFF. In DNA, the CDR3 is TGTGCCAGCAGCCCTCGCCGGGAGTTTGGCGAGCAGTTCTTC. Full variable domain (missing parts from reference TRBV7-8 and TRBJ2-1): GAGVSQSPRYKVAKRGQDVALRCDPISGHVSLFWYQQALGQGPEFLTYFQNEAQLDKSGLPSDRFFAERPEGSVSTLKIQRTQQEDSAVYLCASSPRREFGEQFFGPGTRLTVL.

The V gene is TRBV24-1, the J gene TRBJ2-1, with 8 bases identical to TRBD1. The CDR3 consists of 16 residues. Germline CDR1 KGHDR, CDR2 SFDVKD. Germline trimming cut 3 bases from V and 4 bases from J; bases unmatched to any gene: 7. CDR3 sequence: CATSDPGQGPYNEQFF. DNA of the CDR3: TGTGCCACCAGTGATCCCGGACAGGGCCCGTACAATGAGCAGTTCTTC.

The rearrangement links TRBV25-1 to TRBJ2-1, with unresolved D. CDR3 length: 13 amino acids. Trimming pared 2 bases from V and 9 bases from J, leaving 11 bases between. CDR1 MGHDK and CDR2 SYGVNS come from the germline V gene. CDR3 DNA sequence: TGTGCCAGCAGTGAAGTCCGAGGTAGTGAGCAGTTCTTC. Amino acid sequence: CASSEVRGSEQFF.

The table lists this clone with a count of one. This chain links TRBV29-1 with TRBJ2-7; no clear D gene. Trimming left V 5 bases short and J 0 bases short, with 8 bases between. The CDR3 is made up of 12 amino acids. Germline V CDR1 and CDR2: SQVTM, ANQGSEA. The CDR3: CSVLRSSYEQYF. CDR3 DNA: TGCAGCGTTTTAAGGAGCTCCTACGAGCAGTACTTC.

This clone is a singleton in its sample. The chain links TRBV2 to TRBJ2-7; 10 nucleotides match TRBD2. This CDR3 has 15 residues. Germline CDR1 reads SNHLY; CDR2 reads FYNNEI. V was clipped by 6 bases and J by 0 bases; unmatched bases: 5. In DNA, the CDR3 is TGTGCCAGCAGCTCTAGCGGGGGTAGCTCCTACGAGCAGTACTTC. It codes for CASSSSGGSSYEQYF.

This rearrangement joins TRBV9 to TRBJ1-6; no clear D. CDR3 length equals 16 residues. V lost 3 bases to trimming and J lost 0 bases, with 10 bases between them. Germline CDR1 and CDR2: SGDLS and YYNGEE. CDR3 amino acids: CASSARSSSYNSPLHF. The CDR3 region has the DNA TGTGCCAGCAGCGCCCGCAGCAGCTCCTATAATTCACCCCTCCACTTT. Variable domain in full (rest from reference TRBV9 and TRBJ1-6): DSGVTQTPKHLITATGQRVTLRCSPRSGDLSVYWYQQSLDQGLQFLIQYYNGEERAKGNILERFSAQQFPDLHSELNLSSLELGDSALYFCASSARSSSYNSPLHFGNGTRLTVT.

The DNA of the CDR3 is TGTGCCAGCAGTCCCCTTCCCTCCTACGAGCAGTACTTC. This codes for CASSPLPSYEQYF. The J gene is TRBJ2-7, the V gene TRBV27; D remains ambiguous. The V gene lost 5 bases and the J gene lost 0 bases, with 8 bases spanning the gap. CDR1 and CDR2 (germline): MNHEY, SMNVEV (reference sequence). The CDR3 is made up of 13 amino acids.

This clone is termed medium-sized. The CDR3 region has the DNA TGTGCCAGCAGTGAAGCAGGGTCTGGAAACACCATATATTTT. Its translation is CASSEAGSGNTIYF. This chain links TRBV6-1 with TRBJ1-3; D is undetermined. Trimming took off 0 bases at V and 1 base at J, with 4 bases between the two ends. Germline-derived CDR1 and CDR2 are MNHNS and SASEGT. There are 14 residues in the CDR3.

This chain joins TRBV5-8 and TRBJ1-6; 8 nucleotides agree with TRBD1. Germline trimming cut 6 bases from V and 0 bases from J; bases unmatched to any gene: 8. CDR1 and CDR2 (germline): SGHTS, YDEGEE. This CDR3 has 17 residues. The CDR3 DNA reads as TGTGCCAGCACCCTCCAGGGGGCGTCCTCCTATAATTCACCCCTCCACTTT. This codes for CASTLQGASSYNSPLHF.

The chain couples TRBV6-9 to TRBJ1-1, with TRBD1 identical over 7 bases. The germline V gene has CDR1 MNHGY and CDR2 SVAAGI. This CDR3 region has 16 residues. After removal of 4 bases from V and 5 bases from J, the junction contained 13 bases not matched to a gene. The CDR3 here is CASSSPTGPGKTEAFF. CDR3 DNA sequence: TGTGCCAGCAGTTCCCCGACAGGGCCTGGGAAGACTGAAGCTTTCTTT.

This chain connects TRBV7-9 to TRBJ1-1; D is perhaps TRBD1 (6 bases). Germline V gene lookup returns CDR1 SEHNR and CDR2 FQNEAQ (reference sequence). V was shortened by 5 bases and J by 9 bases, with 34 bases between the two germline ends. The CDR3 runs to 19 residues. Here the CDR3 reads CASSLRTGGGLGRGPKAFF. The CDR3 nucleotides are TGTGCCAGCAGCCTACGTACGGGGGGCGGCCTCGGCCGGGGACCCAAAGCTTTCTTT.

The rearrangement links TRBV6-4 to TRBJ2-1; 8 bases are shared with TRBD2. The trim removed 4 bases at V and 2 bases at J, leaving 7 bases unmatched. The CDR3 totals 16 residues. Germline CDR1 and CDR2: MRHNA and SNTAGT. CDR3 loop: CASSAHTSGTYNEQFF. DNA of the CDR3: TGTGCCAGCAGTGCTCATACTAGCGGAACCTACAATGAGCAGTTCTTC.

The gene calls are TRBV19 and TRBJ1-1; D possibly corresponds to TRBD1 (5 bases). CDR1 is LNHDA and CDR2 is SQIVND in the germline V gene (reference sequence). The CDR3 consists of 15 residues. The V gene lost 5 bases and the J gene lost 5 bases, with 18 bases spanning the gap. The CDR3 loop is CASSPGPGKGTEAFF. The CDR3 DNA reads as TGTGCCAGTAGTCCAGGCCCAGGGAAGGGTACTGAAGCTTTCTTT.

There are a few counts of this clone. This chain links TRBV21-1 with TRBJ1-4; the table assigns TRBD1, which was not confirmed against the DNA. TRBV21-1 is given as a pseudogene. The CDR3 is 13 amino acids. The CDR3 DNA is TGTGCCAGCCCGGGACAGGGGGATGAAAAACTGTTTTTT. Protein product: CASPGQGDEKLFF.

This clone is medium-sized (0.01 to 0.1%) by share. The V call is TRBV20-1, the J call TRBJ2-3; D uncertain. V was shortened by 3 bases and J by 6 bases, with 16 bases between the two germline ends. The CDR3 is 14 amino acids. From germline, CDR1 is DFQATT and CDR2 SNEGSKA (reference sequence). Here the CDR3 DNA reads TGCAGTGCTAGTCAATTGCAGGTCTCGGATACGCAGTATTTT. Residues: CSASQLQVSDTQYF.

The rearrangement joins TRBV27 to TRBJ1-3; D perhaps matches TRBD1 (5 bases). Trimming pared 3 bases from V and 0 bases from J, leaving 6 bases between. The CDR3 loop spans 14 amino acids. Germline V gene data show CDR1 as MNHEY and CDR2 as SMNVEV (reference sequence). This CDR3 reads CASSLRGSGNTIYF. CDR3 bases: TGTGCCAGCAGTTTGAGGGGCTCTGGAAACACCATATATTTT.

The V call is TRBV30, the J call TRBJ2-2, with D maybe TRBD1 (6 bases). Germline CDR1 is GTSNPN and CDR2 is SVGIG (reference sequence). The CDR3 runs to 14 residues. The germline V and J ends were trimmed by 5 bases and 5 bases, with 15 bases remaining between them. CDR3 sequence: CAWFSGHFTGELFF. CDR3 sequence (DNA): TGTGCCTGGTTCTCGGGACACTTTACCGGGGAGCTGTTTTTT.

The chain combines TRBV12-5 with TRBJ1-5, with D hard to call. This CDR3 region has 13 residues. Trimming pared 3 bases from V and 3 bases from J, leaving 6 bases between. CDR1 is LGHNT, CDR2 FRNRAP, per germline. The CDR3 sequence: CASGLEPNQPQHF. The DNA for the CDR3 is TGTGCTAGTGGTTTAGAGCCCAATCAGCCCCAGCATTTT.

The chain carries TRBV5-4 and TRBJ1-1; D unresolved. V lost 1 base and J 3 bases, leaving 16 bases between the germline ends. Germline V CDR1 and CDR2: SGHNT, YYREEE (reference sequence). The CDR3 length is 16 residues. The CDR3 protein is CASSLMAGSKDTEAFF. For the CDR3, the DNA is TGTGCCAGCAGCTTGATGGCTGGGTCTAAGGACACTGAAGCTTTCTTT.

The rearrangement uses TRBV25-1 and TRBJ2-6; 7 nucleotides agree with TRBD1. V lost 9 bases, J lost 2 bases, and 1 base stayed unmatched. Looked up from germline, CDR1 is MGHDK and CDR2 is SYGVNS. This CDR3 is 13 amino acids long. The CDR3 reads CASGTAGANVLTF. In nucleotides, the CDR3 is TGTGCCAGTGGGACAGCTGGGGCCAACGTCCTGACTTTC.

This CDR3 reads CASKTEGARQYF. As DNA, the CDR3 is TGTGCCAGTAAGACCGAGGGGGCAAGGCAGTATTTT. The rearrangement joins TRBV19 to TRBJ2-3; 7 bases align to TRBD1. The CDR3 has 12 amino acids. Germline V gene sequence: CDR1 LNHDA, CDR2 SQIVND (reference sequence). V shed 7 bases and J 11 bases; nucleotides not matched to a gene: 9.

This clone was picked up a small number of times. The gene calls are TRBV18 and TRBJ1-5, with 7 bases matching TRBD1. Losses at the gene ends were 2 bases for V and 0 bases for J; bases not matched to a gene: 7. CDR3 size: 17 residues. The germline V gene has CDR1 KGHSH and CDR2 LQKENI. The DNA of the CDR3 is TGTGCCAGCTCACCAATTGGGACAGTCGATAGCAATCAGCCCCAGCATTTT. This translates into CASSPIGTVDSNQPQHF.

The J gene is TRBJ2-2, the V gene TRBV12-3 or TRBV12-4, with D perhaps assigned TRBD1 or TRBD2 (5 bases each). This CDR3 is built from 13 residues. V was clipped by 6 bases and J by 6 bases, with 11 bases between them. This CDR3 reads CASRRGEAGELFF. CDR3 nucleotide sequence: TGTGCCAGCAGGAGGGGTGAGGCCGGGGAGCTGTTTTTT.

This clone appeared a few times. CDR3 region: CASSPTGLPVYEQYF. The DNA for the CDR3 is TGTGCCAGCTCACCAACGGGGCTCCCGGTCTACGAGCAGTACTTC. The chain combines TRBV18 with TRBJ2-7; D tentatively reads TRBD1 or TRBD2 (5 bases each). The V and J ends lost 2 bases and 3 bases respectively, with 14 bases between them. The CDR3 is made up of 15 amino acids. Germline lookup yields CDR1 KGHSH and CDR2 LQKENI.